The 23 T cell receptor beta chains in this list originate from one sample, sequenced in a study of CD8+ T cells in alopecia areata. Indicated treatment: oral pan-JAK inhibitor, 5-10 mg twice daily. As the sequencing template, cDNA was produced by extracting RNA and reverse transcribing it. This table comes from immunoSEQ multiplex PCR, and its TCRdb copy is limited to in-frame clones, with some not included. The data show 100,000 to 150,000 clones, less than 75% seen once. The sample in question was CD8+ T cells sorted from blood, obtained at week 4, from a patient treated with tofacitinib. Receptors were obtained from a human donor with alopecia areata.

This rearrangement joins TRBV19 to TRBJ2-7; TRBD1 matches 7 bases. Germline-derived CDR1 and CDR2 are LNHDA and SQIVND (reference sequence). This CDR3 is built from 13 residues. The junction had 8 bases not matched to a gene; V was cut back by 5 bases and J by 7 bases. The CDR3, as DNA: TGTGCCAGTAGTCCTACAGGGGCTCAGGAGCAGTACTTC. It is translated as CASSPTGAQEQYF.

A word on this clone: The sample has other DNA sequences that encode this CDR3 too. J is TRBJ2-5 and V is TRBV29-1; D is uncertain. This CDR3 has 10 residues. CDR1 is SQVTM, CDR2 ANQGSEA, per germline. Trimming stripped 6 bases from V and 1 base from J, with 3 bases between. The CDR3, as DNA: TGCAGCGTCGTCCAAGAGACCCAGTACTTC. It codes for CSVVQETQYF.

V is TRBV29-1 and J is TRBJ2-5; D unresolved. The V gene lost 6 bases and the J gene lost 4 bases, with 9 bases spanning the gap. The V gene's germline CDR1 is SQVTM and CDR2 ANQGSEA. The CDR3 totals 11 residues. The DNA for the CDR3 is TGCAGCGTCCACGGGTTAGAGACCCAGTACTTC. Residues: CSVHGLETQYF.

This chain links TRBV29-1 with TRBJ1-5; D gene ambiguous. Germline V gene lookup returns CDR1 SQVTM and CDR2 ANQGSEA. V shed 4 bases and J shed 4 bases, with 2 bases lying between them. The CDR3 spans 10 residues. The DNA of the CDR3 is TGCAGCGTTGTTAATCAGCCCCAGCATTTT. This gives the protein CSVVNQPQHF. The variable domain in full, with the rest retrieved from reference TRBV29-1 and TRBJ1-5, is SAVISQKPSRDICQRGTSLTIQCQVDSQVTMMFWYRQQPGQSLTLIATANQGSEATYESGFVIDKFPISRPNLTFSTLTVSNMSPEDSSIYLCSVVNQPQHFGDGTRLSIL.

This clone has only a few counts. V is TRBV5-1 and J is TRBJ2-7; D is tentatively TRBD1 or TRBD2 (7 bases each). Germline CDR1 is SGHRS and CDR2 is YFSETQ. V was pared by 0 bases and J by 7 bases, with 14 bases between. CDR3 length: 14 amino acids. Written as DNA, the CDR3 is TGCGCCAGCAGCTTGGACAGGGGAGGGCGAGAGCAGTACTTC. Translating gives CASSLDRGGREQYF.

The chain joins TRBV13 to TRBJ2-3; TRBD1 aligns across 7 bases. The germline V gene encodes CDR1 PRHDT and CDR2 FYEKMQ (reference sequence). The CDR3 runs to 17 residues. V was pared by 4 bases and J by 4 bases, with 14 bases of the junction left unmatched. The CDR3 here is CASSSRLHLQGSDTQYF. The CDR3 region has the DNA TGTGCCAGCAGCTCACGACTTCACTTACAGGGGTCAGATACGCAGTATTTT.

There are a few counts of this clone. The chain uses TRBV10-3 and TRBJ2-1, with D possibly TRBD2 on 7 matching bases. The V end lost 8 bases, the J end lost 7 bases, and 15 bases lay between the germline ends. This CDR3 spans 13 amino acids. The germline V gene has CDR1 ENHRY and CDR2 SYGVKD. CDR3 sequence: CAIGPGEGNEQFF. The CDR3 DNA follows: TGTGCCATCGGCCCAGGGGAGGGAAATGAGCAGTTCTTC.

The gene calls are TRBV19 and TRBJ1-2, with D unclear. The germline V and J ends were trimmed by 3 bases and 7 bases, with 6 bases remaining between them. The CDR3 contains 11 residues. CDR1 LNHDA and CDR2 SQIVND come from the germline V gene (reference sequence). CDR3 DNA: TGTGCCAGTAGTATCGACGGTGGCTACACCTTC. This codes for CASSIDGGYTF.

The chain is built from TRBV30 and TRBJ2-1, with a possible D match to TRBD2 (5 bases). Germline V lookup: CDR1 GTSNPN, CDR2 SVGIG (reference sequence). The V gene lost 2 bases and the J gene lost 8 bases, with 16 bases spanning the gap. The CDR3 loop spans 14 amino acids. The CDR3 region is CAWSRTTGSDEQFF. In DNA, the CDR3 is TGTGCCTGGAGTCGGACGACTGGGAGTGATGAGCAGTTCTTC.

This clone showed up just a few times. DNA for the CDR3: TGTGCCAGCAGAGACAGGGGGTTTGTTGAAGCTTTCTTT. This gives the protein CASRDRGFVEAFF. The chain links TRBV25-1 to TRBJ1-1; 9 nucleotides agree with TRBD1. CDR3 length equals 13 residues. With V trimmed by 6 bases and J by 7 bases, 6 bases remained unmatched. The V gene's germline CDR1 is MGHDK and CDR2 SYGVNS.

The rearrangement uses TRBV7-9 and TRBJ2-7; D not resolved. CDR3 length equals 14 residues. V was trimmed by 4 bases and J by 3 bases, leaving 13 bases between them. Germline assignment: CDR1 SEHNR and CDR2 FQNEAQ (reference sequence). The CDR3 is CASSSKNDGYEQYF. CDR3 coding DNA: TGTGCCAGCAGCTCTAAAAACGACGGCTACGAGCAGTACTTC.

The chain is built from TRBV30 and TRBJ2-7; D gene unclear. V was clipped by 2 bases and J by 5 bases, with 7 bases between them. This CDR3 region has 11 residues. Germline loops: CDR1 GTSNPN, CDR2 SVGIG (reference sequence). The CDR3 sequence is CAWSLGNEQYF. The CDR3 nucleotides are TGTGCCTGGAGTCTCGGAAACGAGCAGTACTTC.

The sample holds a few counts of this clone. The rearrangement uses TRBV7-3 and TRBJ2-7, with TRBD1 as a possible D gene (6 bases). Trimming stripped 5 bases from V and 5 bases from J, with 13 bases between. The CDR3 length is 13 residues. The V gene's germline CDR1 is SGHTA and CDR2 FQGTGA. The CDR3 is CASSTYPGDEQYF. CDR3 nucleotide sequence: TGTGCCAGCAGCACCTATCCAGGGGACGAGCAGTACTTC.

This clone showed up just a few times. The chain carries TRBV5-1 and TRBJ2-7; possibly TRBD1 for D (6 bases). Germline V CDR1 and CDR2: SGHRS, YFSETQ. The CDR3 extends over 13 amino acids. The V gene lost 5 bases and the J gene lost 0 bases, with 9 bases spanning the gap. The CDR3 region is CASSTGYSYEQYF. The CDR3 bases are TGCGCCAGCAGTACAGGGTACTCCTACGAGCAGTACTTC.

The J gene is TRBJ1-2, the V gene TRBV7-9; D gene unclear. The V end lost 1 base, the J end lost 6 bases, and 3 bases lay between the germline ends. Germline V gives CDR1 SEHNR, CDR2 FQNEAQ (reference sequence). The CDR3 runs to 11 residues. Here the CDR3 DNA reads TGTGCCAGCAGCTTAGGGGATGGCTACACCTTC. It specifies CASSLGDGYTF.

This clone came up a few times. This CDR3 is CSVSAPTTGGDTEAFF. The CDR3 region has the DNA TGCAGCGTTTCCGCTCCGACGACAGGGGGCGACACTGAAGCTTTCTTT. This chain uses TRBV29-1 with TRBJ1-1, with 10 positions matching TRBD1. CDR1 SQVTM and CDR2 ANQGSEA come from the germline V gene. The CDR3 has 16 residues. The junction had 12 bases not matched to a gene; V was cut back by 5 bases and J by 3 bases.

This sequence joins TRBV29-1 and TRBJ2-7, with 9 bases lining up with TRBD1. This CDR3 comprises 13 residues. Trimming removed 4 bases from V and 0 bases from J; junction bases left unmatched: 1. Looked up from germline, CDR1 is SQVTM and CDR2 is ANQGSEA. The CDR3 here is CSVGDRDSYEQYF. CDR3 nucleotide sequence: TGCAGCGTTGGGGACAGGGACTCCTACGAGCAGTACTTC.

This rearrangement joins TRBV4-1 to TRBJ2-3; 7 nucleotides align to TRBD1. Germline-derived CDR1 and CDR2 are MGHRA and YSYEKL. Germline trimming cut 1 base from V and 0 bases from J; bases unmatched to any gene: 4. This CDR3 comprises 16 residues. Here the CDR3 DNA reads TGCGCCAGCAGCCAAGCGGGACAGCCTAGCACAGATACGCAGTATTTT. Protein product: CASSQAGQPSTDTQYF.

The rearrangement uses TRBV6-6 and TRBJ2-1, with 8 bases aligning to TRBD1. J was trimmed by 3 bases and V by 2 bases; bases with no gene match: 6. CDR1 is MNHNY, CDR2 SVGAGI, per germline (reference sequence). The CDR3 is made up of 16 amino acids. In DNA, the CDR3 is TGTGCCAGCAGTTACCTGAACGACAGGGGCTACAATGAGCAGTTCTTC. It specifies CASSYLNDRGYNEQFF.

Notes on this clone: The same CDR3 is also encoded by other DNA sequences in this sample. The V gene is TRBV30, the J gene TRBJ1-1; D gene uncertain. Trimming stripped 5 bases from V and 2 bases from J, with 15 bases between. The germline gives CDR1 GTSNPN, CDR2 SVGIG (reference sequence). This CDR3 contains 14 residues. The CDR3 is CAWAPGHLNTEAFF. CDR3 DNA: TGTGCCTGGGCTCCGGGCCACCTTAACACTGAAGCTTTCTTT.

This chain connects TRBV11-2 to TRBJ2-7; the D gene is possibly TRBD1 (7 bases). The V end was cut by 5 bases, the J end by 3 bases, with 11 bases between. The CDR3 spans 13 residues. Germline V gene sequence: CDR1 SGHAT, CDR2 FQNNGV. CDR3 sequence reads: CASSPGGYYEQYF. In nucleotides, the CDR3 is TGTGCCAGCAGCCCAGGGGGGTACTACGAGCAGTACTTC.

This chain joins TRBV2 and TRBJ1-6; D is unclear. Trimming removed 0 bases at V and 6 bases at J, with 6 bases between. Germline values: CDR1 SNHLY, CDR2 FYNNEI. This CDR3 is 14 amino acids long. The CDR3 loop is CASSEATANSPLHF. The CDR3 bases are TGTGCCAGCAGTGAAGCGACGGCTAATTCACCCCTCCACTTT. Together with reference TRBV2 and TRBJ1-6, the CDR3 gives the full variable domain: EPEVTQTPSHQVTQMGQEVILRCVPISNHLYFYWYRQILGQKVEFLVSFYNNEISEKSEIFDDQFSVERPDGSNFTLKIRSTKLEDSAMYFCASSEATANSPLHFGNGTRLTVT.

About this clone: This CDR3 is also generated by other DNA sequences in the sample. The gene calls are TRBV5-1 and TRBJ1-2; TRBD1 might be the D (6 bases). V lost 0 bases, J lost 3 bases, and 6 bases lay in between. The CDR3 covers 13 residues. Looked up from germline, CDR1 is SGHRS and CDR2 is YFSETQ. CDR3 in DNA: TGCGCCAGCAGCTTGGAGGGGGACTATGGCTACACCTTC. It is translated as CASSLEGDYGYTF.